These 26 T cell receptor beta chains share one sample of origin, sequenced in a study of CD8 T cells in Susac syndrome (dated by TCRdb to about 2019). To prepare the library, the immunoSEQ multiplex PCR assay was applied. RNA was extracted with the RNeasy kit and roughly 0.5 to 1 ug was reverse transcribed using random hexamers. TCRdb reprocessing: public reads trimmed at Q25 with fastp, clones called with MiXCR, in-frame beta chains kept. Entries are consolidated by CDR3 protein sequence, retaining the most common genes and DNA. For this sample there are about 200,000 distinct CDR3 sequences; roughly 94% appear just once. Together, the top ten hold roughly 0.1% of the sample. Specimen: CD4+ T cells from PBMCs. Receptors originate from a human donor in good health.

The chain recombines TRBV12-3 or TRBV12-4 with TRBJ1-2; perhaps TRBD1 as D (5 bases). V gave up 6 bases and J gave up 8 bases, with 19 bases separating them. This CDR3 comprises 14 residues. In DNA, the CDR3 is TGTGCCAGCAGAACCGGTGCAGGGATCTCCGGCTACACCTTC. Protein product: CASRTGAGISGYTF.

This chain uses TRBV7-9 with TRBJ2-7; 8 nucleotides align to TRBD1. This CDR3 has 12 amino acids. The V gene's germline CDR1 is SEHNR and CDR2 FQNEAQ (reference sequence). V dropped 6 bases and J dropped 6; count of bases not matched to a gene: 4. CDR3 bases: TGTGCCAGCAGTCAGGGGGCGCGCGAGCAGTACGTC. Its translation is CASSQGAREQYV.

The rearrangement uses TRBV18 and TRBJ2-5; the match to TRBD2 covers 13 bases. Trimming removed 5 bases from V and 5 bases from J; junction bases left unmatched: 8. The germline gives CDR1 KGHSH, CDR2 LQKENI. The CDR3 extends over 16 amino acids. The CDR3 bases are TGTGCCAGCTCATCAGGACTAGCGGGAGCAGGGGAGACCCAGTACTTC. Its translation: CASSSGLAGAGETQYF.

This clonotype occurred once. The chain recombines TRBV25-1 with TRBJ1-4; D perhaps matches TRBD1 (6 bases). The ends were cut back, 2 bases at V and 4 bases at J, with 11 bases in the middle. The germline V gene has CDR1 MGHDK and CDR2 SYGVNS. The CDR3 spans 15 residues. The DNA of the CDR3 is TGTGCCAGCAGTGAACAGGGGCGACGTAATGAAAAACTGTTTTTT. It is translated as CASSEQGRRNEKLFF.

The chain is built from TRBV30 and TRBJ1-5; the match to TRBD1 covers 9 bases. This CDR3 is 14 amino acids long. Germline lookup yields CDR1 GTSNPN and CDR2 SVGIG (reference sequence). Trimming cost V 1 base and J 5 bases; bases outside gene matches: 3. For the CDR3, the DNA is TGTGCCTGGAGTGACACAGGGGGCCATCAGCCCCAGCATTTT. This gives the protein CAWSDTGGHQPQHF.

The chain uses TRBV13 and TRBJ2-7; D is undetermined. The germline gives CDR1 PRHDT, CDR2 FYEKMQ (reference sequence). Trimming took 4 bases from V and 3 from J, leaving 7 bases between them. CDR3 length: 12 residues. CDR3 DNA: TGTGCCAGCAGCTATTACCTCTACGAGCAGTACGTC. Its translation: CASSYYLYEQYV.

The CDR3 region is CSVVVAPDTEAFF. CDR3 bases: TGCAGCGTTGTCGTTGCACCCGACACTGAAGCTTTCTTT. The chain is built from TRBV29-1 and TRBJ1-1; D is undetermined. Germline V gene data show CDR1 as SQVTM and CDR2 as ANQGSEA. V dropped 4 bases and J dropped 3 bases, with 12 bases sitting between them. The CDR3 spans 13 residues.

The V and J genes are TRBV15 and TRBJ2-7; D is possibly TRBD2 (6 bases). V was clipped by 5 bases and J by 7 bases, with 15 bases between them. CDR1 and CDR2 from the germline V gene are LNHNV and YYDKDF (reference sequence). There are 13 residues in the CDR3. The DNA of the CDR3 is TGTGCCACCAGCTCCAATCGGGGGTATGAGCAGTACGTC. It codes for CATSSNRGYEQYV.

This rearrangement joins TRBV19 to TRBJ2-4; D is unclear. The CDR3 extends over 13 amino acids. V was clipped by 9 bases and J by 8 bases, with 17 bases between them. Germline loops: CDR1 LNHDA, CDR2 SQIVND (reference sequence). The CDR3: CARIGPPKDIQYF. CDR3 DNA sequence: TGTGCCAGAATCGGACCACCTAAAGACATTCAGTACTTC.

The chain employs TRBV9 and TRBJ1-2; D is ambiguous. Germline-derived CDR1 and CDR2 are SGDLS and YYNGEE. There are 15 residues in the CDR3. V lost 4 bases, J lost 4 bases, and 17 bases lay in between. CDR3: CASSQQPGPSYGYTF. For the CDR3, the DNA is TGTGCCAGCAGCCAGCAACCCGGACCTAGCTATGGCTACACCTTC.

The chain recombines TRBV20-1 with TRBJ1-1; D is ambiguous. Germline values: CDR1 DFQATT, CDR2 SNEGSKA (reference sequence). This CDR3 is built from 14 residues. The ends were cut back, 0 bases at V and 3 bases at J, with 11 bases in the middle. The CDR3 reads CSARDAGRDTEAFF. The CDR3 nucleotides read TGCAGTGCTAGAGATGCCGGTAGGGACACTGAAGCTTTCTTT.

The gene calls are TRBV28 and TRBJ2-4, with 13 positions matching TRBD2. Germline lookup yields CDR1 MDHEN and CDR2 SYDVKM. There are 14 residues in the CDR3. Trimming removed 7 bases from V and 9 bases from J; junction bases left unmatched: 6. CDR3 DNA: TGTGCCAGCACCTACGGGACTAGCGGGGCCATTCAGTACTTC. The encoded protein is CASTYGTSGAIQYF.

The V call is TRBV29-1, the J call TRBJ2-5; 7 bases map to TRBD1. V lost 7 bases and J lost 2; bases outside the gene matches: 4. The CDR3 consists of 12 residues. CDR1 and CDR2 (germline): SQVTM, ANQGSEA. The CDR3 loop reads CSDNRGQETQYF. The CDR3 coding sequence is TGCAGCGATAACAGGGGTCAAGAGACCCAGTACTTC.

The chain recombines TRBV5-1 with TRBJ2-7; TRBD2 is a possible D gene (5 bases). The CDR3 has 15 amino acids. Per the germline V gene, CDR1 is SGHRS and CDR2 is YFSETQ. V lost 0 bases and J lost 2, with 12 bases in between. DNA of the CDR3: TGCGCCAGCAGCTTGGAGGGAGTTAAGACCTACGAGCAGTACTTC. Translating gives CASSLEGVKTYEQYF.

The rearrangement links TRBV20-1 to TRBJ2-1, with TRBD2 matching over 8 bases. The ends lost 3 bases at V and 5 bases at J; junction bases unmatched: 9. Per the germline V gene, CDR1 is DFQATT and CDR2 is SNEGSKA (reference sequence). The CDR3 loop spans 15 amino acids. CDR3 in amino acids: CSASLATSANNEQFF. The CDR3, as DNA: TGCAGTGCTAGCCTGGCGACTAGCGCCAACAATGAGCAGTTCTTC.

CDR3 region: CASTDLPSGSRDTQYF. In DNA form, the CDR3 reads TGTGCCAGCACCGACCTTCCTAGCGGGAGTCGGGATACGCAGTATTTT. The chain carries TRBV6-2 or TRBV6-3 and TRBJ2-3; 10 nucleotides agree with TRBD2. CDR3 length equals 16 residues. The junction had 13 bases not matched to a gene; V was cut back by 7 bases and J by 6 bases. Germline values: CDR1 MNHEY, CDR2 SVGEGT.

The chain has TRBV5-1 and TRBJ2-5; no clear D gene. V was trimmed by 3 bases and J by 4 bases, leaving 16 bases between them. The CDR3 spans 15 residues. In germline, CDR1 is SGHRS, CDR2 YFSETQ. Here the CDR3 DNA reads TGCGCCAGCAGCTACGCTATTGGGTTACCAGAGACCCAGTACTTC. It encodes CASSYAIGLPETQYF.

The rearrangement links TRBV23-1 to TRBJ2-3; 11 bases align to TRBD2. TRBV23-1 qualifies as an ORF whose function is uncertain. With V trimmed by 7 bases and J by 6 bases, 6 bases remained unmatched. CDR3 size: 14 residues. The CDR3 protein is CASITSGRPDTQYF. CDR3 in DNA: TGCGCCAGCATTACTAGCGGGAGACCGGATACGCAGTATTTT.

This chain links TRBV15 with TRBJ2-3; perhaps TRBD2 as D (8 bases). Trimming stripped 4 bases from V and 4 bases from J, with 30 bases between. Germline V gene lookup returns CDR1 LNHNV and CDR2 YYDKDF (reference sequence). CDR3 size: 20 residues. The CDR3 loop is CATSKGAERTGGPGADTQYF. The CDR3 DNA reads TGTGCCACCAGCAAGGGGGCGGAGAGAACGGGAGGGCCGGGGGCAGATACGCAGTATTTT.

The V and J genes are TRBV11-2 and TRBJ1-1; D unclear. Germline V gene sequence: CDR1 SGHAT, CDR2 FQNNGV. Trimming removed 5 bases from V and 6 bases from J, with 10 bases in between. CDR3 length: 12 amino acids. CDR3 sequence reads: CASSPPLSEAFF. CDR3 nucleotide sequence: TGTGCCAGCAGCCCCCCTCTTTCTGAAGCTTTCTTT.

The chain is built from TRBV12-3 or TRBV12-4 and TRBJ1-5; D ambiguous. V lost 5 bases and J lost 3, with 8 bases in between. The length of the CDR3 is 13 residues. The DNA of the CDR3 is TGTGCCAGCAGTGCCACATCCAATCAGCCCCAGCATTTT. As protein: CASSATSNQPQHF.

V is TRBV27 and J is TRBJ1-2; D is possibly TRBD1 (5 bases). This CDR3 has 15 amino acids. Germline V gene sequence: CDR1 MNHEY, CDR2 SMNVEV (reference sequence). Trimming pared 6 bases from V and 3 bases from J, leaving 17 bases between. The CDR3 region has the DNA TGTGCCAGCAGCCAGCCTCGTTTGGGGCACTATGGCTACACCTTC. Translated, it gives CASSQPRLGHYGYTF.

The J gene is TRBJ2-3, the V gene TRBV7-2, with 9 bases fitting TRBD2. Germline V gives CDR1 SGHTA, CDR2 FQGNSA. Unmatched junction bases numbered 5, after V lost 5 bases and J lost 2 bases. The CDR3 is made up of 15 amino acids. The CDR3 reads CASSAGLASTDTQYF. The CDR3 coding sequence is TGTGCCAGCAGCGCGGGACTAGCATCCACAGATACGCAGTATTTT.

The chain combines TRBV3-1 with TRBJ2-1; 10 bases align to TRBD1. Germline values: CDR1 LGHDT, CDR2 YNNKEL (reference sequence). This CDR3 region has 15 residues. V was clipped by 5 bases and J by 7 bases; unmatched bases: 8. CDR3 sequence: CASSIRDRGGNEQFF. CDR3 sequence (DNA): TGTGCCAGCAGCATTCGGGACAGGGGAGGAAATGAGCAGTTCTTC.

The chain is built from TRBV20-1 and TRBJ2-1, with D hard to call. V lost 5 bases and J lost 5, with 16 bases in between. The CDR3 totals 14 residues. The germline V gene encodes CDR1 DFQATT and CDR2 SNEGSKA (reference sequence). This CDR3 is CSAPPKLPNNEQFF. CDR3 sequence (DNA): TGCAGTGCTCCGCCGAAACTCCCTAACAATGAGCAGTTCTTC.

The CDR3 DNA reads as TGCAGTGCTAGGGTGAGGACAGGGGGCAATGAGCAGTTCTTC. Translated: CSARVRTGGNEQFF. The rearrangement joins TRBV20-1 to TRBJ2-1; 10 positions match TRBD1. Germline CDR1 is DFQATT and CDR2 is SNEGSKA (reference sequence). The CDR3 runs 14 residues. V lost 3 bases to trimming and J lost 6 bases; unmatched junction nucleotides: 5.